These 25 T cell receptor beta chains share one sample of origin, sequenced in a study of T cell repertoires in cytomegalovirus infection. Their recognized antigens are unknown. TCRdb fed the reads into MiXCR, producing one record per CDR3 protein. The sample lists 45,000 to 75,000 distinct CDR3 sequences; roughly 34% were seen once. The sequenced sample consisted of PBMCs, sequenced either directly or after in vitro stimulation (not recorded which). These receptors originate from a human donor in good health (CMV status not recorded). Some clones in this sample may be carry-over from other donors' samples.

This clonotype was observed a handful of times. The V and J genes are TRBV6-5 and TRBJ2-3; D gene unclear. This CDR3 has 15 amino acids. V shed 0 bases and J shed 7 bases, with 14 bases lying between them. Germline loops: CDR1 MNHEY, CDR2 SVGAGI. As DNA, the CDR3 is TGTGCCAGCAGTTACTCGAGTCCCGCCCGGTATACGCAGTATTTT. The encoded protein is CASSYSSPARYTQYF.

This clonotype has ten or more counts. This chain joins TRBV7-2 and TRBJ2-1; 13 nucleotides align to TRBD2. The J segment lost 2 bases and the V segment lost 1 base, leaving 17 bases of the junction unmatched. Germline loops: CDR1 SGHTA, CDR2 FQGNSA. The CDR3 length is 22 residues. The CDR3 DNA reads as TGTGCCAGCAGCTTAGGAGGACTAGCGGGGGCGGGAGGGGGGGGCCCCTACAATGAGCAGTTCTTC. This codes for CASSLGGLAGAGGGGPYNEQFF.

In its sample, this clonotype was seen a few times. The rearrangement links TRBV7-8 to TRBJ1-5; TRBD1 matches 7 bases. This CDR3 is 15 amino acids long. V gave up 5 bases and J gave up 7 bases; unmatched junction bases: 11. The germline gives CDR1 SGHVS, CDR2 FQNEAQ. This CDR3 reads CASSLYTGAGQPQHF. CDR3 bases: TGTGCCAGCAGCCTATACACAGGGGCCGGACAGCCCCAGCATTTT.

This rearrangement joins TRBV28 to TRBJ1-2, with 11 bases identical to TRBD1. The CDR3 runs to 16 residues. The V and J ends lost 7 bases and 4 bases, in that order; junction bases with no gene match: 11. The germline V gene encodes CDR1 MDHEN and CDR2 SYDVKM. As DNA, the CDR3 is TGTGCCAGCAATGGTCATACCGGGACAGGGGGCTATGGCTACACCTTC. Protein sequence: CASNGHTGTGGYGYTF.

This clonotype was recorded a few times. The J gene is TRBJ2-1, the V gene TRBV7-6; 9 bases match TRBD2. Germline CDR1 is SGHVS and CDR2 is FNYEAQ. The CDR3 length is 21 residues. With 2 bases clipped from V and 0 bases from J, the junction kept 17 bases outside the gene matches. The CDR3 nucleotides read TGTGCCAGCAGCTTAACCCAACTGGCGGGAGGGCCCGCACGCTCCTACAATGAGCAGTTCTTC. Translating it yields CASSLTQLAGGPARSYNEQFF.

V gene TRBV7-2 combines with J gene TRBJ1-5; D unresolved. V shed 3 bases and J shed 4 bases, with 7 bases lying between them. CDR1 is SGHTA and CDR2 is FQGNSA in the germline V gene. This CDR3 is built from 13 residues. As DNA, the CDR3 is TGTGCCAGCAGCTTGTCTTTTAATCAGCCCCAGCATTTT. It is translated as CASSLSFNQPQHF. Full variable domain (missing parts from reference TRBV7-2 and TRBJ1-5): GAGVSQSPSNKVTEKGKDVELRCDPISGHTALYWYRQSLGQGLEFLIYFQGNSAPDKSGLPSDRFSAERTGGSVSTLTIQRTQQEDSAVYLCASSLSFNQPQHFGDGTRLSIL.

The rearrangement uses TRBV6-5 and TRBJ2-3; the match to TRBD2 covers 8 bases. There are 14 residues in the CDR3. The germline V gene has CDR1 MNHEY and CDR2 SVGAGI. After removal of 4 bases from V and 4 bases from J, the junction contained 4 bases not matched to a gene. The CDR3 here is CASSSGLGADTQYF. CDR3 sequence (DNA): TGTGCCAGCAGTTCGGGACTAGGGGCAGATACGCAGTATTTT.

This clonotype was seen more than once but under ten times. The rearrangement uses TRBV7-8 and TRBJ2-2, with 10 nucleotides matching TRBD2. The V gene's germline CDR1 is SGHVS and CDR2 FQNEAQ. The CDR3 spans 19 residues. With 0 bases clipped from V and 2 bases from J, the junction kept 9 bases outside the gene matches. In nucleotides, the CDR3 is TGTGCCAGCAGCTTAGCAATCCCGGGACTAGCGACTAACACCGGGGAGCTGTTTTTT. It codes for CASSLAIPGLATNTGELFF.

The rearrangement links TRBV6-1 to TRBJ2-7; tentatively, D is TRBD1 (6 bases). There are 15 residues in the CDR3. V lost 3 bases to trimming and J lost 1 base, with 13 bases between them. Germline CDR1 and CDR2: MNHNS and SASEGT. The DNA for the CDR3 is TGTGCCAGCAGTGATATTCGGACAGCTTCCTACGAGCAGTACTTC. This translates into CASSDIRTASYEQYF.

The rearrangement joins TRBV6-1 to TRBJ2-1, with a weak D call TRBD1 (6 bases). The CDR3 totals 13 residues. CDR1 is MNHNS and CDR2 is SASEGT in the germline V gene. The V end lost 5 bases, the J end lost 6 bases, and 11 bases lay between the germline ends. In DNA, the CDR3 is TGTGCCAGCAGTACCTACAGGGCCAATGAGCAGTTCTTC. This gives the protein CASSTYRANEQFF.

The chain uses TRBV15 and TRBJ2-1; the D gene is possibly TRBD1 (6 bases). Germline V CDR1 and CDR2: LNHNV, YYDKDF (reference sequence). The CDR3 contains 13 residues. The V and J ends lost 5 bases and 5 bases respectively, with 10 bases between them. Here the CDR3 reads CATSVGQHNEQFF. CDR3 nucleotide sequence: TGTGCCACCAGCGTTGGACAGCACAATGAGCAGTTCTTC.

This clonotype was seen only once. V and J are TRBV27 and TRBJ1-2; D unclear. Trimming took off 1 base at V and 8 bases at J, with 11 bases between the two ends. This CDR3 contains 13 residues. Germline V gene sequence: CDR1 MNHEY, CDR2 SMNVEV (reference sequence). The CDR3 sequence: CASSLLGSLGYTF. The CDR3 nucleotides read TGTGCCAGCAGTTTATTAGGCAGCCTGGGCTACACCTTC.

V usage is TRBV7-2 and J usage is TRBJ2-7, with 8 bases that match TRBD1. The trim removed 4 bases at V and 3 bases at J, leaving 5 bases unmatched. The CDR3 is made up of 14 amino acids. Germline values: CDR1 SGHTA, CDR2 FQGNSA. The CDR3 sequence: CASSYRQGNYEQYF. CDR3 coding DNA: TGTGCCAGCAGCTATCGACAGGGGAACTACGAGCAGTACTTC.

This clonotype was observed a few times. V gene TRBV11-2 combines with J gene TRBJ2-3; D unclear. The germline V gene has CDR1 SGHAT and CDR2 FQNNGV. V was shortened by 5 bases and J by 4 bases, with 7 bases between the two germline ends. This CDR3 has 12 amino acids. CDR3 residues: CASSPRADTQYF. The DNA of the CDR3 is TGTGCCAGCAGCCCAAGGGCAGATACGCAGTATTTT.

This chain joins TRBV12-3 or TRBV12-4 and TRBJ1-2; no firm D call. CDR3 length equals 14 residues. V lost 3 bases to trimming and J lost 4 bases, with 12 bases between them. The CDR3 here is CASSLIGRSYGYTF. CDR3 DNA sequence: TGTGCCAGCAGTTTGATTGGGCGGTCCTATGGCTACACCTTC.

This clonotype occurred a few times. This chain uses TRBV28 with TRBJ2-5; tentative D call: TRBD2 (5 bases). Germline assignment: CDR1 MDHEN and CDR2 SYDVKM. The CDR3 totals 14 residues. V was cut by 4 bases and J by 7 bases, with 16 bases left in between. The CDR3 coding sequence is TGTGCCAGCAGTTCCTGGGCGGGTTCGAGGACCCAGTACTTC. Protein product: CASSSWAGSRTQYF.

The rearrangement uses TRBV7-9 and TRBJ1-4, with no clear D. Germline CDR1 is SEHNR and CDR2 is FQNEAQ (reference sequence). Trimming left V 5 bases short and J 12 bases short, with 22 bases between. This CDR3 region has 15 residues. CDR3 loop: CASSPPGSGSAQLFF. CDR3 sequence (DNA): TGTGCCAGCAGCCCACCGGGTTCGGGGAGTGCCCAACTGTTTTTT.

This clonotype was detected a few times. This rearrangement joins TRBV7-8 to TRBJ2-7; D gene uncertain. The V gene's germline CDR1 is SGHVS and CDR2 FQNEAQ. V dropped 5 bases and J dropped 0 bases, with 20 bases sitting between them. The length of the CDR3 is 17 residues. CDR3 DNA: TGTGCCAGCAGCACCCCTAGGGATAGCAGTCTCTCCTACGAGCAGTACTTC. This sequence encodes CASSTPRDSSLSYEQYF.

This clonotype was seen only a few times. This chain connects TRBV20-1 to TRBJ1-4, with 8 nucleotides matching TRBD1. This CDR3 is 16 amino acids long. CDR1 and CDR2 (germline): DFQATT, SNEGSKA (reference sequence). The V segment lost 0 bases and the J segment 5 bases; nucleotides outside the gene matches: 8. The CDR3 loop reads CSARDPGQGSNEKLFF. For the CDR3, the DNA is TGCAGTGCTAGAGACCCAGGACAGGGATCAAATGAAAAACTGTTTTTT.

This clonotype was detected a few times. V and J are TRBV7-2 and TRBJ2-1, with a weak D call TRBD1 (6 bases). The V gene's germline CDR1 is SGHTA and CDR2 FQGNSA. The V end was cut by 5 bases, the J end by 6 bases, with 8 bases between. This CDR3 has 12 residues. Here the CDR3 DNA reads TGTGCCAGCAGCCAACAGGGCAATGAGCAGTTCTTC. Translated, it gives CASSQQGNEQFF.

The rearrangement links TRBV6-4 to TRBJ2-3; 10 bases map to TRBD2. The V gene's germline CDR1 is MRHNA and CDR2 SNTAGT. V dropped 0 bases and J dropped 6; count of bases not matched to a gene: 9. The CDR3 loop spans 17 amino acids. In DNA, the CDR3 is TGTGCCAGCAGTGACTCGAGTCAGCGGGAGGGCGGGGATACGCAGTATTTT. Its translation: CASSDSSQREGGDTQYF.

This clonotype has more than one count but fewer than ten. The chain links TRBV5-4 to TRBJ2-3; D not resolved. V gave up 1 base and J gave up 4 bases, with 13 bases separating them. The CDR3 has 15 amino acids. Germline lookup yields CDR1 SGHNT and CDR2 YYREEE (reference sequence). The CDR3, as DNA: TGTGCCAGCAGCTTGAGGACCAACGGCCCAGATACGCAGTATTTT. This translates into CASSLRTNGPDTQYF.

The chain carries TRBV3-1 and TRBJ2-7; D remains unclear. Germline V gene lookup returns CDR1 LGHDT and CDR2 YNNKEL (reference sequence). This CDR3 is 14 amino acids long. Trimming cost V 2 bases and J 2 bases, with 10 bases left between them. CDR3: CASSQPGETYEQYF. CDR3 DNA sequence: TGTGCCAGCAGCCAACCCGGTGAGACCTACGAGCAGTACTTC.

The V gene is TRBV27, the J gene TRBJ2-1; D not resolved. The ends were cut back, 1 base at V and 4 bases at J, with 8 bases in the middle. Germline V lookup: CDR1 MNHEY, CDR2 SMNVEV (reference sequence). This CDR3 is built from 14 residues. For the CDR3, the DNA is TGTGCCAGCAGTTTATTGGTGGGGTACAATGAGCAGTTCTTC. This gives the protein CASSLLVGYNEQFF.

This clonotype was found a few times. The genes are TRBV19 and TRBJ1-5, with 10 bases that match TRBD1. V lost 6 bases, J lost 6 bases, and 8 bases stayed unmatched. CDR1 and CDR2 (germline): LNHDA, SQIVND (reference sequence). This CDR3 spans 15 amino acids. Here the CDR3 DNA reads TGTGCCAGTAGCAACAGGGGACAGGGGTCTCAGCCCCAGCATTTT. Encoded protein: CASSNRGQGSQPQHF. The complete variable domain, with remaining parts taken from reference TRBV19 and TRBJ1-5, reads DGGITQSPKYLFRKEGQNVTLSCEQNLNHDAMYWYRQDPGQGLRLIYYSQIVNDFQKGDIAEGYSVSREKKESFPLTVTSAQKNPTAFYLCASSNRGQGSQPQHFGDGTRLSIL.